The 13 T cell receptor beta chains listed next were all sequenced from one sample in a study of identical twins. TCRdb ran MiXCR on the 5' RACE reads and lists one entry per CDR3 protein. The sample holds about 100,000 distinct CDR3 sequences, less than 6.5% seen once. The sequencing input was memory T cells sorted from blood. The receptor set was obtained from a woman aged 45-65 years in good health.

CDR3 DNA: TGCAGTGCTCCGGCCGACGGGATAGCCAAAAACATTCAGTACTTC. It translates to CSAPADGIAKNIQYF. This rearrangement joins TRBV20-1 to TRBJ2-4; D may be TRBD2 (5 bases). Germline V gene lookup returns CDR1 DFQATT and CDR2 SNEGSKA (reference sequence). The V and J ends lost 5 bases and 0 bases respectively, with 14 bases between them. The CDR3 has 15 amino acids.

There are many counts of this clonotype. The chain links TRBV5-1 to TRBJ2-5; perhaps D is TRBD1 or TRBD2 (5 bases each). V lost 1 base, J lost 4 bases, and 11 bases lay in between. Germline V CDR1 and CDR2: SGHRS, YFSETQ. The CDR3 extends over 14 amino acids. This chain's CDR3 is CASSLNLRGETQYF. The CDR3 bases are TGCGCCAGCAGCTTGAATTTGAGGGGAGAGACCCAGTACTTC.

This clonotype was seen many times. This chain connects TRBV7-2 to TRBJ2-2; TRBD2 is a possible D gene (5 bases). CDR3 length: 15 amino acids. V was cut by 1 base and J by 5 bases, with 11 bases left in between. Per the germline V gene, CDR1 is SGHTA and CDR2 is FQGNSA. As DNA, the CDR3 is TGTGCCAGCAGCTTAGAAGGGAGTCGTACCGGGGAGCTGTTTTTT. It is translated as CASSLEGSRTGELFF.

The rearrangement links TRBV19 to TRBJ2-1, with TRBD1 matching over 9 bases. After removal of 6 bases from V and 9 bases from J, the junction contained 12 bases not matched to a gene. Germline assignment: CDR1 LNHDA and CDR2 SQIVND (reference sequence). CDR3 size: 15 residues. The CDR3 nucleotides read TGTGCCAGTAGACTCCAAGGGACAGGGAGGATTGAGCAGTTCTTC. Its protein is CASRLQGTGRIEQFF.

The chain links TRBV7-2 to TRBJ2-1; 8 bases are a match to TRBD2. V lost 11 bases and J lost 12; bases outside the gene matches: 15. The CDR3 spans 13 residues. Germline-derived CDR1 and CDR2 are SGHTA and FQGNSA. CDR3 bases: TGTGCCGTCCTGGGACTAGGGTTCCTTGGGCAGTTCTTC. It is translated as CAVLGLGFLGQFF.

This clonotype was counted many times. J is TRBJ2-5 and V is TRBV7-6; D might be TRBD2 (6 bases). Trimming removed 0 bases at V and 5 bases at J, with 13 bases between. CDR3 length: 15 amino acids. Germline V lookup: CDR1 SGHVS, CDR2 FNYEAQ. In nucleotides, the CDR3 is TGTGCCAGCAGCTTAGCGTCTACTAGCCGGGAGACCCAGTACTTC. Amino acids: CASSLASTSRETQYF.

This clonotype was seen repeatedly, ten times or more. This chain connects TRBV30 to TRBJ2-3; 11 bases are a match to TRBD2. This CDR3 spans 14 amino acids. V was pared by 0 bases and J by 5 bases, with 1 base of the junction left unmatched. Germline V gene data show CDR1 as GTSNPN and CDR2 as SVGIG (reference sequence). The CDR3 sequence: CAWSVTSGRDTQYF. CDR3 bases: TGTGCCTGGAGTGTTACTAGCGGGAGAGATACGCAGTATTTT.

This clonotype showed up just a few times. CDR3 protein: CASGRRGGISYNEQFF. CDR3 sequence (DNA): TGTGCTAGTGGCCGCAGGGGGGGTATATCCTACAATGAGCAGTTCTTC. The J gene is TRBJ2-1, the V gene TRBV12-5; TRBD1 or TRBD2 may be the D gene (7 bases each). CDR3 length equals 16 residues. With 6 bases removed from V and 1 base from J, the gap between germline ends came to 16 bases. Looked up from germline, CDR1 is LGHNT and CDR2 is FRNRAP.

This clonotype was seen many times. The V and J genes are TRBV12-3 or TRBV12-4 and TRBJ2-7, with D hard to call. The CDR3 has 12 residues. Deletions cut 4 bases from V and 0 bases from J, with 4 bases between. The CDR3 reads CASSWGSYEQYV. CDR3 sequence (DNA): TGTGCCAGCAGTTGGGGCTCCTACGAGCAGTACGTC.

The table lists this clonotype with a few counts. This chain links TRBV12-3 or TRBV12-4 with TRBJ1-2; tentative D call: TRBD1 (5 bases). Trimming left V 3 bases short and J 7 bases short, with 15 bases between. There are 14 residues in the CDR3. The CDR3 bases are TGTGCCAGCAGTTTCGGTAGCGGGACCGGTGGCTACACCTTC. Its protein product is CASSFGSGTGGYTF.

Only a few counts were recorded for this clonotype. J is TRBJ2-7 and V is TRBV12-3 or TRBV12-4; TRBD1 matches 8 bases. The CDR3 contains 11 residues. The CDR3 DNA is TGTGCCAGCAGTTTGAATAGGGACAGGTTCGTC. Translated: CASSLNRDRFV.

The J gene is TRBJ2-3, the V gene TRBV20-1; D gene ambiguous. Germline V gene lookup returns CDR1 DFQATT and CDR2 SNEGSKA (reference sequence). V gave up 3 bases and J gave up 4 bases, with 17 bases separating them. The CDR3 has 15 amino acids. Here the CDR3 reads CSASVGVLPSDTQYF. The CDR3 DNA reads as TGCAGTGCTAGCGTAGGCGTACTACCCTCAGATACGCAGTATTTT.

A few counts support this clonotype. The rearrangement joins TRBV18 to TRBJ2-1; 8 nucleotides line up with TRBD2. Looked up from germline, CDR1 is KGHSH and CDR2 is LQKENI. V was pared by 3 bases and J by 2 bases, with 18 bases of the junction left unmatched. This CDR3 spans 20 amino acids. This CDR3 is CASSPLPGLGMMGAYNEQFF. The CDR3 DNA reads as TGTGCCAGCTCACCCCTTCCGGGACTAGGAATGATGGGCGCCTACAATGAGCAGTTCTTC.